These 11 T cell receptor beta chains originate from one sample sequenced in a study of cytomegalovirus exposure and HLA in healthy donors. In the PCR, 60 Vbeta and 13 Jbeta primers were used. TCRdb keeps only in-frame clones here, not all; method: immunoSEQ multiplex PCR. Here the sample spans over 150,000 clones, about two thirds being singletons. The material sequenced was PBMCs. These receptors were collected from a woman in her 30s in good health and CMV-seronegative.

J is TRBJ2-1 and V is TRBV28; D might be TRBD2 (5 bases). Germline CDR1 and CDR2: MDHEN and SYDVKM. V lost 1 base to trimming and J lost 1 base, with 5 bases between them. The CDR3 has 14 amino acids. This chain's CDR3 is CASSLSGSYNEQFF. In DNA form, the CDR3 reads TGTGCCAGCAGTTTATCGGGGTCCTACAATGAGCAGTTCTTC.

On this clone: Mismatch with germline at one junction end may stem from a read error. The chain links TRBV7-9 to TRBJ2-5, with D possibly being TRBD1 (8 bases). Germline V gene lookup returns CDR1 SEHNR and CDR2 FQNEAQ (reference sequence). CDR3 length: 13 amino acids. CDR3 in amino acids: CSSNPTGEGTQYF. The CDR3 DNA reads as TGTTCCAGCAACCCGACAGGGGAGGGGACCCAGTACTTC.

This clone was found a few times. The chain links TRBV7-2 to TRBJ2-7, with D possibly matching TRBD2 (6 bases). Germline V lookup: CDR1 SGHTA, CDR2 FQGNSA. The V and J ends lost 2 bases and 7 bases respectively, with 15 bases between them. CDR3 length: 14 residues. The CDR3 DNA is TGTGCCAGCAGCTTAAACGGGGGTTTTTCGGAGCAGTACTTC. Translated, it gives CASSLNGGFSEQYF. Full variable domain (rest looked up from reference TRBV7-2 and TRBJ2-7): GAGVSQSPSNKVTEKGKDVELRCDPISGHTALYWYRQSLGQGLEFLIYFQGNSAPDKSGLPSDRFSAERTGGSVSTLTIQRTQQEDSAVYLCASSLNGGFSEQYFGPGTRLTVT.

The gene calls are TRBV6-6 and TRBJ2-7; D remains ambiguous. In germline, CDR1 is MNHNY, CDR2 SVGAGI (reference sequence). Trimming shortened V by 3 bases and J by 5 bases, and 11 bases separated the two germline ends. The CDR3 is 13 amino acids. CDR3 sequence (DNA): TGTGCCAGCAGTTATACCGAGGTCGACGAGCAGTACTTC. Amino acid sequence: CASSYTEVDEQYF.

The chain couples TRBV28 to TRBJ1-4; 10 nucleotides align to TRBD1. J lost 7 bases, V lost 5 bases, and 13 bases had no gene match. Germline CDR1 and CDR2: MDHEN and SYDVKM. This CDR3 contains 17 residues. The CDR3 here is CASSPSTGGGIREKLFF. As DNA, the CDR3 is TGTGCCAGCAGTCCCTCGACAGGGGGCGGTATCCGTGAAAAACTGTTTTTT.

This chain uses TRBV6-6 with TRBJ2-5; D gene ambiguous. The tail of the sequence fits TRBJ2-7 better, so the J call may be wrong. This CDR3 has 13 amino acids. In germline, CDR1 is MNHNY, CDR2 SVGAGI (reference sequence). CDR3 region: CASSYSINYEQYF. The CDR3 DNA is TGTGCCAGCAGTTACTCTATCAATTACGAGCAGTACTTC.

V usage is TRBV14 and J usage is TRBJ2-7; a possible D gene is TRBD1 (6 bases). This CDR3 spans 16 amino acids. In germline, CDR1 is SGHDN, CDR2 FVKESK. The V and J ends lost 2 bases and 2 bases respectively, with 16 bases between them. CDR3 amino acids: CASSQIGQRSAYEQYF. CDR3 sequence (DNA): TGTGCCAGCAGCCAAATAGGACAGAGAAGCGCCTACGAGCAGTACTTC.

The chain carries TRBV7-2 and TRBJ2-5; TRBD2 aligns across 15 bases. From germline, CDR1 is SGHTA and CDR2 FQGNSA. With V trimmed by 0 bases and J by 2 bases, 4 bases remained unmatched. This CDR3 is built from 18 residues. CDR3: CASSLAFGLAGGQETQYF. In DNA form, the CDR3 reads TGTGCCAGCAGCTTAGCGTTTGGACTAGCGGGAGGGCAAGAGACCCAGTACTTC.

The gene calls are TRBV6-6 and TRBJ2-3, with 11 bases lining up with TRBD2. The CDR3 totals 15 residues. The germline gives CDR1 MNHNY, CDR2 SVGAGI (reference sequence). The V gene end was trimmed by 6 bases and the J gene end by 2 bases; junction bases not matched to a gene: 4. The CDR3 coding sequence is TGTGCCAGCAGCCCGACTAGCGGGGACACAGATACGCAGTATTTT. It translates to CASSPTSGDTDTQYF.

V and J are TRBV7-9 and TRBJ2-7; 12 bases fit TRBD2. The CDR3 extends over 15 amino acids. Germline values: CDR1 SEHNR, CDR2 FQNEAQ (reference sequence). Trimming took 5 bases from V and 4 from J; bases not matched to a gene: 6. The CDR3 coding sequence is TGTGCCAGCAGCCTAGGACTAGCGGGACCTTACGAGCAGTACTTC. It yields the protein CASSLGLAGPYEQYF.

Remarks on this clone: In the same sample, other DNA sequences code for this CDR3. The chain recombines TRBV14 with TRBJ1-4; the D gene is possibly TRBD1 (5 bases). The V end lost 3 bases, the J end lost 10 bases, and 15 bases lay between the germline ends. This CDR3 contains 14 residues. Germline V gene sequence: CDR1 SGHDN, CDR2 FVKESK. The CDR3 protein is CASSHQQEGVKLFF. The CDR3 DNA reads as TGTGCCAGCAGCCATCAACAGGAAGGAGTAAAACTGTTTTTT.